The 25 T cell receptor beta chains below come from one sample, sequenced in a study of T cell repertoires in cytomegalovirus infection. Using its own MiXCR run on the reads, TCRdb lists one record per CDR3 protein. The repertoire holds 750,000 to 900,000 distinct CDR3 sequences, with under 35% as singletons. For these receptors, no antigen is known. The source was cultured CD8+ T cells from PBMCs, collected from culture after CMV antigen stimulation. Source of these receptors: a human donor in good health (CMV status not recorded). Some clones in this sample may be carry-over from other donors' samples.

This clonotype has a count of ten or more. The V and J genes are TRBV7-2 and TRBJ1-2; the D is unclear. Per the germline V gene, CDR1 is SGHTA and CDR2 is FQGNSA. CDR3 length: 15 residues. V lost 0 bases to trimming and J lost 0 bases, with 8 bases between them. The CDR3 bases are TGTGCCAGCAGCTTAGCGCGGGGAACTAACTATGGCTACACCTTC. This codes for CASSLARGTNYGYTF.

The chain combines TRBV5-4 with TRBJ2-3, with D unclear. CDR3 length: 14 residues. V was clipped by 0 bases and J by 3 bases, with 8 bases between them. Germline CDR1 reads SGHNT; CDR2 reads YYREEE (reference sequence). The CDR3 DNA reads as TGTGCCAGCAGCTTGGAAAGCCTAACAGATACGCAGTATTTT. Translation gives CASSLESLTDTQYF. The whole variable domain, filled in from reference TRBV5-4 and TRBJ2-3, reads ETGVTQSPTHLIKTRGQQVTLRCSSQSGHNTVSWYQQALGQGPQFIFQYYREEENGRGNFPPRFSGLQFPNYSSELNVNALELDDSALYLCASSLESLTDTQYFGPGTRLTVL.

This clonotype is a singleton in its sample. J is TRBJ2-1 and V is TRBV7-8; 7 positions match TRBD2. J gave up 4 bases and V 5 bases, and 11 bases lay outside the gene matches. Germline CDR1 SGHVS, CDR2 FQNEAQ. CDR3 length: 16 amino acids. The CDR3 DNA reads as TGTGCCAGCAGCCAGCCTAGTCGCGGGGGTTACAATGAGCAGTTCTTC. Residues: CASSQPSRGGYNEQFF.

This chain uses TRBV5-1 with TRBJ2-1, with D possibly TRBD1 on 6 matching bases. There are 16 residues in the CDR3. Germline CDR1 SGHRS, CDR2 YFSETQ. V lost 1 base and J 0 bases, leaving 11 bases between the germline ends. This CDR3 reads CASSLSGQSSYNEQFF. CDR3 coding DNA: TGCGCCAGCAGCTTGTCTGGACAGAGCTCCTACAATGAGCAGTTCTTC.

The chain has TRBV7-9 and TRBJ2-1; D is perhaps TRBD2 (5 bases). CDR3 length: 15 residues. The V gene's germline CDR1 is SEHNR and CDR2 FQNEAQ (reference sequence). Trimming removed 8 bases from V and 0 bases from J, with 14 bases in between. The CDR3 nucleotides read TGTGCCAGCGCCTTTATGGGGAGCTCCTACAATGAGCAGTTCTTC. It yields the protein CASAFMGSSYNEQFF.

J is TRBJ2-2 and V is TRBV24-1, with a weak D call TRBD2 (5 bases). The germline V gene encodes CDR1 KGHDR and CDR2 SFDVKD. The V end was cut by 5 bases, the J end by 7 bases, with 10 bases between. This CDR3 is 13 amino acids long. The CDR3 loop is CATSVGGLGELFF. CDR3 bases: TGTGCCACCAGTGTTGGCGGGCTCGGGGAGCTGTTTTTT.

This chain links TRBV4-3 with TRBJ2-5, with D hard to call. The CDR3 covers 14 residues. In germline, CDR1 is LGHNA, CDR2 YSLEER. Trimming cost V 4 bases and J 2 bases, with 11 bases left between them. The DNA for the CDR3 is TGCGCCAGCAGCCTCCCGGATGCGCAAGAGACCCAGTACTTC. It is translated as CASSLPDAQETQYF.

The chain employs TRBV27 and TRBJ1-5; possibly TRBD1 for D (6 bases). Germline CDR1 MNHEY, CDR2 SMNVEV (reference sequence). The length of the CDR3 is 15 residues. V was pared by 7 bases and J by 4 bases, with 17 bases between. The CDR3, as DNA: TGTGCCAGCAAAGGGGGAATTGGTTTAAATCAGCCCCAGCATTTT. It codes for CASKGGIGLNQPQHF.

This clonotype was picked up a small number of times. The chain employs TRBV7-9 and TRBJ2-1; 9 nucleotides align to TRBD1. The germline CDR1 and CDR2 sequences are SEHNR and FQNEAQ (reference sequence). The V and J ends lost 4 bases and 7 bases, in that order; junction bases with no gene match: 8. This CDR3 has 15 residues. The CDR3 nucleotides are TGTGCCAGCAGCTCCGGTGGACAGGGGTGGAATGAGCAGTTCTTC. This sequence encodes CASSSGGQGWNEQFF. The full variable domain, in which reference TRBV7-9 and TRBJ2-1 provide the parts outside the CDR3, is DTGVSQNPRHKITKRGQNVTFRCDPISEHNRLYWYRQTLGQGPEFLTYFQNEAQLEKSRLLSDRFSAERPKGSFSTLEIQRTEQGDSAMYLCASSSGGQGWNEQFFGPGTRLTVL.

This clonotype occurred many times. This rearrangement joins TRBV7-2 to TRBJ1-2; D remains ambiguous. This CDR3 has 13 amino acids. Germline CDR1 reads SGHTA; CDR2 reads FQGNSA. Trimming pared 4 bases from V and 4 bases from J, leaving 10 bases between. The CDR3 spells CASSSSRIYGYTF. The CDR3, as DNA: TGTGCCAGCAGCTCATCACGGATCTATGGCTACACCTTC.

The chain has TRBV6-5 and TRBJ1-2, with D possibly matching TRBD1 (6 bases). V was pared by 8 bases and J by 6 bases, with 22 bases between. The CDR3 covers 15 residues. CDR1 and CDR2 (germline): MNHEY, SVGAGI. The CDR3: CASRYRDTPFDGYTF. The CDR3 DNA is TGTGCCAGCCGGTACCGGGACACTCCTTTTGATGGCTACACCTTC.

The chain uses TRBV6-6 and TRBJ2-1; unclear D gene. This CDR3 has 14 amino acids. Between the trimmed V and J ends, which lost 10 bases and 3 bases, there was a span of 16 bases. Germline loops: CDR1 MNHNY, CDR2 SVGAGI (reference sequence). The CDR3 nucleotides are TGTGCCATCGGCAAAGGCCCCTACTACAATGAGCAGTTCTTC. Encoded protein: CAIGKGPYYNEQFF.

This clonotype was picked up many times. The V gene is TRBV6-2 or TRBV6-3, the J gene TRBJ2-1; TRBD2 might be the D (6 bases). The CDR3 extends over 20 amino acids. CDR1 and CDR2 (germline): MNHEY, SVGEGT. Deletions cut 5 bases from V and 2 bases from J, with 28 bases between. CDR3 nucleotides: TGTGCCAGCAGTCCTCACAGGACTATACGCCACAAGCTAGCCTACAATGAGCAGTTCTTC. Translating it yields CASSPHRTIRHKLAYNEQFF.

The genes are TRBV20-1 and TRBJ2-7; D call uncertain. V was clipped by 6 bases and J by 4 bases, with 13 bases between them. The CDR3 length is 12 residues. Germline V CDR1 and CDR2: DFQATT, SNEGSKA (reference sequence). CDR3 sequence (DNA): TGCAGTGCCCCGCATTCCTTTTACGAGCAGTACGTC. It is translated as CSAPHSFYEQYV.

The rearrangement uses TRBV7-6 and TRBJ2-5; 10 positions match TRBD1. The germline V gene has CDR1 SGHVS and CDR2 FNYEAQ. The CDR3 sequence is 16 residues long. The V gene end was trimmed by 6 bases and the J gene end by 4 bases; junction bases not matched to a gene: 11. The CDR3 DNA reads as TGTGCCAGCAGTAGCCGGGACAGGGGTATGGGAGAGACCCAGTACTTC. This encodes CASSSRDRGMGETQYF. The full variable domain, its missing parts supplied by reference TRBV7-6 and TRBJ2-5, is GAGVSQSPRYKVTKRGQDVALRCDPISGHVSLYWYRQALGQGPEFLTYFNYEAQQDKSGLPNDRFSAERPEGSISTLTIQRTEQRDSAMYRCASSSRDRGMGETQYFGPGTRLLVL.

This clonotype was observed at least ten times. This chain's CDR3 is CASRPGQVTEAFF. Written as DNA, the CDR3 is TGTGCCAGCAGACCAGGACAGGTTACTGAAGCTTTCTTT. J is TRBJ1-1 and V is TRBV6-6, with 7 nucleotides matching TRBD1. The germline V gene encodes CDR1 MNHNY and CDR2 SVGAGI (reference sequence). V was pared by 6 bases and J by 5 bases, with 6 bases of the junction left unmatched. CDR3 length equals 13 residues.

There are a few counts of this clonotype. The chain joins TRBV25-1 to TRBJ2-2; D is undetermined. The germline V gene encodes CDR1 MGHDK and CDR2 SYGVNS. This CDR3 region has 13 residues. V lost 0 bases and J 5 bases, leaving 4 bases between the germline ends. The CDR3 DNA follows: TGTGCCAGCAGTGAATATGGAACCGGGGAGCTGTTTTTT. Translated, it gives CASSEYGTGELFF.

This clonotype showed up just a few times. The chain links TRBV7-7 to TRBJ2-7, with 7 nucleotides matching TRBD2. Germline V CDR1 and CDR2: SSHAT, FNYEAQ (reference sequence). The CDR3 contains 18 residues. CDR3 sequence reads: CASGPLGLPSGVDYEQYF. In nucleotides, the CDR3 is TGTGCTAGCGGGCCGCTAGGACTCCCAAGCGGGGTCGACTACGAGCAGTACTTC.

The genes are TRBV9 and TRBJ1-1; 9 bases align to TRBD1. Losses at the gene ends were 4 bases for V and 10 bases for J; bases not matched to a gene: 5. CDR1 SGDLS and CDR2 YYNGEE come from the germline V gene. There are 12 residues in the CDR3. CDR3 residues: CASSSRQGGAFF. The CDR3 DNA sequence: TGTGCCAGCAGCTCTCGACAGGGGGGAGCTTTCTTT.

This clonotype was picked up a small number of times. The chain has TRBV6-5 and TRBJ2-1; the match to TRBD2 covers 11 bases. With V trimmed by 0 bases and J by 8 bases, 9 bases remained unmatched. The germline CDR1 and CDR2 sequences are MNHEY and SVGAGI. The CDR3 covers 17 residues. Written as DNA, the CDR3 is TGTGCCAGCAGTTACTCTTGGACTAGCGGGCAACAGGATGAGCAGTTCTTC. Translation gives CASSYSWTSGQQDEQFF.

This clonotype was seen repeatedly, ten times or more. The chain combines TRBV7-2 with TRBJ2-5, with D possibly being TRBD2 (7 bases). Trimming took 5 bases from V and 5 from J, leaving 18 bases between them. Germline assignment: CDR1 SGHTA and CDR2 FQGNSA. The CDR3 extends over 15 amino acids. The CDR3: CASSLERGRVETQYF. For the CDR3, the DNA is TGTGCCAGCAGCCTAGAAAGGGGGAGGGTGGAGACCCAGTACTTC.

V and J are TRBV7-6 and TRBJ1-5, with TRBD1 identical over 9 bases. This CDR3 region has 15 residues. V lost 1 base, J lost 7 bases, and 5 bases stayed unmatched. Germline values: CDR1 SGHVS, CDR2 FNYEAQ. The CDR3 sequence is CASSLGGQGKQPQHF. The CDR3 nucleotides read TGTGCCAGCAGCTTAGGGGGACAGGGAAAGCAGCCCCAGCATTTT.

The V gene is TRBV9, the J gene TRBJ2-3, with D tentatively TRBD2 (5 bases). V lost 1 base to trimming and J lost 1 base, with 16 bases between them. This CDR3 region has 17 residues. Germline CDR1 reads SGDLS; CDR2 reads YYNGEE. The CDR3 loop is CASSVLGRAGGTDTQYF. The DNA for the CDR3 is TGTGCCAGCAGCGTACTAGGGCGGGCAGGAGGCACAGATACGCAGTATTTT. Full variable domain (missing parts from reference TRBV9 and TRBJ2-3): DSGVTQTPKHLITATGQRVTLRCSPRSGDLSVYWYQQSLDQGLQFLIQYYNGEERAKGNILERFSAQQFPDLHSELNLSSLELGDSALYFCASSVLGRAGGTDTQYFGPGTRLTVL.

This clonotype was counted only a few times. This chain connects TRBV5-6 to TRBJ2-7; D possibly corresponds to TRBD2 (5 bases). Trimming shortened V by 4 bases and J by 0 bases, and 11 bases separated the two germline ends. Germline V gene data show CDR1 as SGHDT and CDR2 as YYEEEE. This CDR3 contains 14 residues. The DNA of the CDR3 is TGTGCCAGCAGCCCAGGACTGTACTCCTACGAGCAGTACGTC. It is translated as CASSPGLYSYEQYV.

The V call is TRBV3-1, the J call TRBJ1-1; no reliable D call. The CDR3 spans 12 residues. CDR1 is LGHDT and CDR2 is YNNKEL in the germline V gene (reference sequence). The V gene lost 3 bases and the J gene lost 5 bases, with 7 bases spanning the gap. DNA of the CDR3: TGTGCCAGCAGCCAGCGATCTACTGAAGCTTTCTTT. Its protein product is CASSQRSTEAFF.